A selection of T cell receptor beta chains follows, all from one sample in a study of beta chain features in type 1 diabetes. Repertoires were generated with immunoSEQ multiplex PCR, while TCRdb's copy carries only in-frame clones and drops some. The sample lists under 950,000 clones, around a sixth seen once, with 0.02% to 0.03% in the top ten. Sequenced input: naive CD4+ T cells from blood. The source is a woman aged 18-30 years in good health. The conserved cysteine and the conserved F or W are not part of the CDR3 here. Each record gives: D gene, V gene, J gene, CDR3 protein. D genes are given only for firm matches.

TRBD2	TRBV5-4	TRBJ2-3	ASSLADRLAGGSTDTQY
NA	TRBV5-4	TRBJ2-5	ASSFKPRETQY
TRBD1	TRBV7-2	TRBJ2-5	ASSRTGLQETQY
NA	TRBV2	TRBJ1-5	ASSATTGNQPQH
NA	TRBV6-1	TRBJ2-6	ASREQSSGANVLT
NA	TRBV6-6	TRBJ1-5	ASSYVGQPQH
TRBD1	TRBV9	TRBJ2-7	ASSRTGGGYEQY
TRBD1	TRBV7-9	TRBJ1-3	ASSPRQGGNTIY
TRBD2	TRBV27	TRBJ2-7	ASSFLTSGRGYEQY
NA	TRBV12-5	TRBJ2-1	ASGLTDLKQF
TRBD2	TRBV5-1	TRBJ2-7	ASSLGRTSGRTYEQY
TRBD2	TRBV4-3	TRBJ2-3	ASSREPLAGAPTDTQY
NA	TRBV29-1	TRBJ2-1	SVEDIPNEQF
NA	TRBV29-1	TRBJ2-3	SVGRAGGTDTQY
TRBD1	TRBV2	TRBJ2-6	ASSVTGLISGANVLT
TRBD1	TRBV29-1	TRBJ2-2	SVGTRGMVGELF
NA	TRBV7-2	TRBJ2-5	ASTAGETQY
TRBD2	TRBV27	TRBJ2-2	ASSLLAVGGTGELF
NA	TRBV7-2	TRBJ2-5	ASSLAALETQY
TRBD1	TRBV7-9	TRBJ1-3	ASIPGQGRGNTIY
NA	TRBV5-1	TRBJ1-1	ASSPGTPMNTEAF
NA	TRBV7-9	TRBJ2-7	ASSFAHQREQY
NA	TRBV7-2	TRBJ2-2	ASSLRRSGELF
NA	TRBV10-3	TRBJ2-4	AISESVAKNIQY
NA	TRBV27	TRBJ1-1	ATSTAMNTEAF
NA	TRBV2	TRBJ1-3	ASSRESYPSSGNTIY
NA	TRBV5-1	TRBJ2-3	ASSSDSSTDTQY
TRBD2	TRBV5-1	TRBJ2-7	ASSLTSGRRASYEQY
NA	TRBV5-4	TRBJ2-3	ASSLILRTDTQY
TRBD2	TRBV25-1	TRBJ2-3	ASSERLAGTQY
NA	TRBV18	TRBJ2-7	ASSPTFSGPDEQY